The 9 T cell receptor beta chains given below trace back to one sample, sequenced in a study of CD8+ T cells in alopecia areata. RNA was extracted and reverse transcribed into cDNA as the sequencing template. Produced via immunoSEQ multiplex PCR; TCRdb's table is partial and in-frame only. The profile shows fewer than 150,000 clones, around two fifths of them singletons. Sequenced sample: CD4+ T cells sorted from blood. All receptors come from a human donor with alopecia areata.

This clone has only a few counts. The chain carries TRBV29-1 and TRBJ2-1; 10 bases map to TRBD1. CDR1 SQVTM and CDR2 ANQGSEA come from the germline V gene. J was trimmed by 3 bases and V by 4 bases; bases with no gene match: 12. The CDR3 spans 17 residues. The CDR3 nucleotides read TGCAGCGTTGTAGTCGAAGCATGGACAGGGGGCTACAATGAGCAGTTCTTC. As protein: CSVVVEAWTGGYNEQFF.

V gene TRBV2 combines with J gene TRBJ2-7; no clear D. The germline V and J ends were trimmed by 6 bases and 0 bases, with 6 bases remaining between them. CDR3 length equals 12 residues. Germline V gene sequence: CDR1 SNHLY, CDR2 FYNNEI. This chain's CDR3 is CASRWFSYEQYF. The CDR3, as DNA: TGTGCCAGCAGGTGGTTCTCCTACGAGCAGTACTTC.

The V gene is TRBV7-3, the J gene TRBJ2-3, with TRBD2 as a possible D gene (6 bases). Germline V gives CDR1 SGHTA, CDR2 FQGTGA. Trimming removed 2 bases from V and 4 bases from J, with 10 bases in between. The CDR3 is 14 amino acids. The CDR3 nucleotides read TGTGCCAGCAGCTTAGGGGGAGGCCCAGATACGCAGTATTTT. Amino acids: CASSLGGGPDTQYF. The full variable domain, in which reference TRBV7-3 and TRBJ2-3 provide the parts outside the CDR3, is GAGVSQTPSNKVTEKGKYVELRCDPISGHTALYWYRQSLGQGPEFLIYFQGTGAADDSGLPNDRFFAVRPEGSVSTLKIQRTERGDSAVYLCASSLGGGPDTQYFGPGTRLTVL.

The sample holds a few counts of this clone. The chain is built from TRBV29-1 and TRBJ2-2, with D uncertain. The V and J ends lost 5 bases and 3 bases respectively, with 13 bases between them. Germline CDR1 reads SQVTM; CDR2 reads ANQGSEA. This CDR3 contains 14 residues. Written as DNA, the CDR3 is TGCAGCGTTCGTCCCGGAATTCACACCGGGGAGCTGTTTTTT. This codes for CSVRPGIHTGELFF.

This clone was seen a few times. The chain links TRBV29-1 to TRBJ1-1; weak D call: TRBD1 (5 bases). CDR1 is SQVTM, CDR2 ANQGSEA, per germline. The V and J ends lost 4 bases and 0 bases respectively, with 9 bases between them. The CDR3 sequence is 13 residues long. The CDR3 region has the DNA TGCAGCGTTGGGAAGGGGCTGAACACTGAAGCTTTCTTT. Translating gives CSVGKGLNTEAFF.

The chain combines TRBV7-2 with TRBJ2-5; tentatively, D is TRBD1 (5 bases). CDR1 is SGHTA, CDR2 FQGNSA, per germline. CDR3 length equals 14 residues. The V gene lost 0 bases and the J gene lost 6 bases, with 11 bases spanning the gap. In nucleotides, the CDR3 is TGTGCCAGCAGCTTAGCTGACAGTCGGAAGACCCAGTACTTC. Its translation is CASSLADSRKTQYF.

This chain uses TRBV7-8 with TRBJ2-7, with D uncertain. There are 11 residues in the CDR3. Germline-derived CDR1 and CDR2 are SGHVS and FQNEAQ. The V end was cut by 1 base, the J end by 5 bases, with 3 bases between. The CDR3 DNA is TGTGCCAGCAGCTTAGACCACGAGCAGTACTTC. It yields the protein CASSLDHEQYF.

The V gene is TRBV5-1, the J gene TRBJ2-3; D may be TRBD1 (6 bases). The germline V gene has CDR1 SGHRS and CDR2 YFSETQ. The CDR3 is made up of 15 amino acids. With 4 bases removed from V and 0 bases from J, the gap between germline ends came to 12 bases. CDR3 sequence reads: CASSPGQTSTDTQYF. The CDR3 nucleotides read TGCGCCAGCAGCCCGGGACAAACGAGCACAGATACGCAGTATTTT.

The V gene is TRBV29-1, the J gene TRBJ2-3; D tentatively reads TRBD1 or TRBD2 (5 bases each). Germline loops: CDR1 SQVTM, CDR2 ANQGSEA. V shed 1 base and J shed 1 base, with 12 bases lying between them. The CDR3 is 15 residues long. CDR3 sequence (DNA): TGCAGCGTTGAAGTTCCCAGGGACGGCACAGATACGCAGTATTTT. Protein product: CSVEVPRDGTDTQYF.